This TCR beta chain was recorded in a study of control samples from healthy donors and cancer patients. TCRdb's copy holds only in-frame clones and misses some; the assay was immunoSEQ multiplex PCR. Here the sample spans some 150,000 clones, 89% being singletons. Germline assignment: CDR1 LNHDA and CDR2 SQIVND (reference sequence). Trimming took off 6 bases at V and 3 bases at J, with 18 bases between the two ends. The CDR3 consists of 16 residues. The chain uses TRBV19 and TRBJ1-3, with a possible D match to TRBD1 (6 bases). The sequence was obtained from a man under 40 in good health. The sequencing input was blood. This CDR3 reads CASSPPTGLYGNTIYF. The CDR3 region has the DNA TGTGCCAGTAGCCCACCAACAGGGTTGTATGGAAACACCATATATTTT.